Listed here is a single TCR beta chain. The method was immunoSEQ multiplex PCR; TCRdb's version includes in-frame clones alone and lacks a portion of them. The data show around 61,000 clones, roughly 89% seen once. The data derive from a study of blood T cell repertoires in COVID-19. Study at large: The United States, Italy and Spain were the sources of the acute and convalescent COVID-19 samples.

Trimming took off 1 base at V and 1 base at J, with 9 bases between the two ends. Per the germline V gene, CDR1 is SEHNR and CDR2 is FQNEAQ (reference sequence). The CDR3 totals 15 residues. V usage is TRBV7-9 and J usage is TRBJ2-3, with D possibly matching TRBD1 (5 bases). Sequenced input: peripheral blood. This receptor was obtained from a woman aged 55-69 years with COVID-19, enrolled during active disease. As DNA, the CDR3 is TGTGCCAGCAGCTTAGGTCAGGGTGGCACAGATACGCAGTATTTT. Translation: CASSLGQGGTDTQYF.